The 19 T cell receptor beta chains given below trace back to one sample, sequenced in a study of CD8 T cells in ankylosing spondylitis. TCRdb ran MiXCR on the 5' RACE reads and lists one entry per CDR3 protein. The sample lists around 250,000 distinct CDR3 sequences, around a tenth seen once, with roughly 6.8% in the top ten. The sample consisted of blood, either unsorted or a sorted T cell fraction (not recorded which). All receptors come from a male donor with ankylosing spondylitis or in good health (not recorded which).

There are many counts of this clonotype. V gene TRBV20-1 combines with J gene TRBJ2-3; 9 bases are shared with TRBD2. Germline V CDR1 and CDR2: DFQATT, SNEGSKA (reference sequence). Trimming took 6 bases from V and 6 from J; bases not matched to a gene: 16. This CDR3 has 16 residues. CDR3 loop: CSARAGGRNDVDTQYF. As DNA, the CDR3 is TGCAGTGCCAGGGCGGGGGGGCGTAACGACGTTGATACGCAGTATTTT.

The table lists this clonotype with many counts. The chain carries TRBV5-6 and TRBJ1-5; D remains unclear. The CDR3 runs 16 residues. Germline loops: CDR1 SGHDT, CDR2 YYEEEE. The germline V and J ends were trimmed by 2 bases and 2 bases, with 14 bases remaining between them. The chain's CDR3 is CASSFFAATGNQPQHF. The CDR3 nucleotides read TGTGCCAGCAGCTTTTTCGCAGCCACGGGCAATCAGCCCCAGCATTTT.

This clonotype was seen repeatedly, ten times or more. V is TRBV7-6 and J is TRBJ2-5; a possible D gene is TRBD1 (6 bases). The germline CDR1 and CDR2 sequences are SGHVS and FNYEAQ. The V end was cut by 6 bases, the J end by 4 bases, with 12 bases between. The CDR3 is 13 residues long. CDR3 loop: CASRPQGRETQYF. The CDR3 region has the DNA TGTGCCAGCAGACCTCAGGGGAGAGAGACCCAGTACTTC.

This clonotype was found many times. The chain has TRBV6-1 and TRBJ1-6; D unclear. The CDR3 has 15 amino acids. Germline lookup yields CDR1 MNHNS and CDR2 SASEGT. The V end was cut by 6 bases, the J end by 9 bases, with 18 bases between. CDR3 nucleotides: TGTGCCAGCAGGGGCGGGTGGTTTGGCGGTTCACCCCTCCACTTT. Amino acids: CASRGGWFGGSPLHF.

Many counts were recorded for this clonotype. The V and J genes are TRBV20-1 and TRBJ2-2; D remains ambiguous. V gave up 5 bases and J gave up 3 bases, with 10 bases separating them. This CDR3 has 13 residues. Germline V gene data show CDR1 as DFQATT and CDR2 as SNEGSKA (reference sequence). The DNA of the CDR3 is TGCAGTGCTCGTAGCTACGACACCGGGGAGCTGTTTTTT. It translates to CSARSYDTGELFF.

This clonotype was seen many times. The chain has TRBV20-1 and TRBJ2-1; no firm D call. V gave up 6 bases and J gave up 0 bases, with 12 bases separating them. The CDR3 is 14 amino acids. Per germline, CDR1 DFQATT and CDR2 SNEGSKA (reference sequence). The CDR3 DNA reads TGCAGTGCCCAGACTTTCGGCTCCTACAATGAGCAGTTCTTC. Its translation: CSAQTFGSYNEQFF.

This clonotype was recorded many times. CDR3: CASSSPGGELFF. The CDR3 DNA reads as TGTGCCAGCAGCTCCCCGGGCGGGGAGCTGTTTTTT. This chain links TRBV28 with TRBJ2-2; no clear D. There are 12 residues in the CDR3. Per the germline V gene, CDR1 is MDHEN and CDR2 is SYDVKM. Trimming left V 6 bases short and J 7 bases short, with 9 bases between. Variable domain in full (rest from reference TRBV28 and TRBJ2-2): DVKVTQSSRYLVKRTGEKVFLECVQDMDHENMFWYRQDPGLGLRLIYFSYDVKMKEKGDIPEGYSVSREKKERFSLILESASTNQTSMYLCASSSPGGELFFGEGSRLTVL.

This clonotype came up a few times. This chain uses TRBV19 with TRBJ2-1; 11 bases line up with TRBD1. The CDR3 covers 18 residues. With V trimmed by 6 bases and J by 5 bases, 15 bases remained unmatched. Germline V gene sequence: CDR1 LNHDA, CDR2 SQIVND (reference sequence). CDR3 DNA: TGTGCCAGTAGGGACAGGGGGCGAGATAGCGGGAATCACAATGAGCAGTTCTTC. Residues: CASRDRGRDSGNHNEQFF. The full variable domain, its missing parts supplied by reference TRBV19 and TRBJ2-1, is DGGITQSPKYLFRKEGQNVTLSCEQNLNHDAMYWYRQDPGQGLRLIYYSQIVNDFQKGDIAEGYSVSREKKESFPLTVTSAQKNPTAFYLCASRDRGRDSGNHNEQFFGPGTRLTVL.

The chain is built from TRBV11-2 and TRBJ2-3; TRBD2 matches 9 bases. The CDR3 is 18 residues long. V lost 0 bases to trimming and J lost 0 bases; unmatched junction nucleotides: 7. Germline CDR1 SGHAT, CDR2 FQNNGV. This chain's CDR3 is CASSLDTASGMSTDTQYF. In DNA form, the CDR3 reads TGTGCCAGCAGCTTAGATACGGCTAGCGGGATGAGCACAGATACGCAGTATTTT. The whole variable domain, remainder taken from reference TRBV11-2 and TRBJ2-3, is EAGVAQSPRYKIIEKRQSVAFWCNPISGHATLYWYQQILGQGPKLLIQFQNNGVVDDSQLPKDRFSAERLKGVDSTLKIQPAKLEDSAVYLCASSLDTASGMSTDTQYFGPGTRLTVL.

This clonotype was detected many times. V usage is TRBV5-1 and J usage is TRBJ2-1; TRBD1 agrees at 7 bases. From germline, CDR1 is SGHRS and CDR2 YFSETQ. V trimming: 4 bases; J trimming: 5 bases; junction bases outside the gene matches: 6. The CDR3 has 14 residues. This chain's CDR3 is CASSPWDSNNEQFF. DNA of the CDR3: TGCGCCAGCAGCCCCTGGGACAGTAACAATGAGCAGTTCTTC.

Ten or more counts support this clonotype. The chain joins TRBV27 to TRBJ2-5; 11 bases line up with TRBD2. CDR1 MNHEY and CDR2 SMNVEV come from the germline V gene (reference sequence). Trimming cost V 10 bases and J 2 bases; bases outside gene matches: 6. This CDR3 is 14 amino acids long. The CDR3 sequence: CAIVAGGRQETQYF. Written as DNA, the CDR3 is TGTGCCATTGTAGCGGGGGGGAGACAAGAGACCCAGTACTTC.

The chain is built from TRBV12-3 or TRBV12-4 and TRBJ2-7; the D gene is possibly TRBD2 (6 bases). This CDR3 is built from 19 residues. V was shortened by 11 bases and J by 1 base, with 33 bases between the two germline ends. CDR3 coding DNA: TGTGCCCTGTTAGGCCCATACGACGGAGGAGGCGGACTATCCTACGAGCAGTACTTC. Its translation: CALLGPYDGGGGLSYEQYF.

This sequence joins TRBV29-1 and TRBJ2-3; 10 bases align to TRBD2. Unmatched junction bases numbered 8, after V lost 5 bases and J lost 0 bases. CDR1 and CDR2 (germline): SQVTM, ANQGSEA. The CDR3 is 16 residues long. The CDR3 DNA follows: TGCAGCGTTCTAGCGGGAGAGCACTCTAGCACAGATACGCAGTATTTT. It codes for CSVLAGEHSSTDTQYF.

This clonotype was seen ten or more times. The V gene is TRBV5-1, the J gene TRBJ1-1; 7 bases map to TRBD1. CDR1 is SGHRS, CDR2 YFSETQ, per germline. There are 13 residues in the CDR3. The V segment lost 1 base and the J segment 8 bases; nucleotides outside the gene matches: 5. Here the CDR3 reads CASSLKGGSEAFF. CDR3 nucleotides: TGCGCCAGCAGCTTGAAAGGGGGCTCCGAAGCTTTCTTT.

Many counts were recorded for this clonotype. This rearrangement joins TRBV6-5 to TRBJ2-1; D tentatively fits TRBD1 or TRBD2 (6 bases each). V lost 0 bases, J lost 2 bases, and 11 bases lay in between. The CDR3 runs to 16 residues. From germline, CDR1 is MNHEY and CDR2 SVGAGI. The CDR3 coding sequence is TGTGCCAGCAGTTACTCTAGTGGGGGGCCCTACAATGAGCAGTTCTTC. Protein sequence: CASSYSSGGPYNEQFF.

The sample holds a few counts of this clonotype. The rearrangement uses TRBV3-1 and TRBJ2-1; D unresolved. The V gene lost 4 bases and the J gene lost 9 bases, with 10 bases spanning the gap. Germline V gene data show CDR1 as LGHDT and CDR2 as YNNKEL (reference sequence). The CDR3 sequence is 12 residues long. The CDR3 reads CASSLSEAEQFF. The CDR3 nucleotides are TGTGCCAGCAGCCTAAGCGAGGCTGAGCAGTTCTTC.

This clonotype was counted between two and nine times. This chain connects TRBV20-1 to TRBJ1-2, with 7 bases aligning to TRBD1. CDR3 size: 15 residues. J was trimmed by 5 bases and V by 1 base; bases with no gene match: 10. CDR1 DFQATT and CDR2 SNEGSKA come from the germline V gene (reference sequence). CDR3 coding DNA: TGCAGTGCTAGAGCGACGACAGGGCATATGTATGGCTACACCTTC. This gives the protein CSARATTGHMYGYTF.

This chain links TRBV2 with TRBJ1-5, with D possibly matching TRBD1 (5 bases). The length of the CDR3 is 13 residues. The V and J ends lost 7 bases and 4 bases respectively, with 11 bases between them. Germline CDR1 reads SNHLY; CDR2 reads FYNNEI. This CDR3 reads CASTPGPNQPQHF. Written as DNA, the CDR3 is TGTGCCAGCACTCCGGGACCTAATCAGCCCCAGCATTTT.

In this sample, this clonotype turned up many times. The chain couples TRBV5-1 to TRBJ2-6; TRBD2 matches at 9 bases. Germline-derived CDR1 and CDR2 are SGHRS and YFSETQ. V lost 0 bases to trimming and J lost 4 bases; unmatched junction nucleotides: 8. CDR3 length: 18 residues. CDR3 sequence reads: CASSLATSGFYGANVLTF. In DNA form, the CDR3 reads TGCGCCAGCAGCTTGGCCACTAGCGGGTTCTACGGGGCCAACGTCCTGACTTTC.